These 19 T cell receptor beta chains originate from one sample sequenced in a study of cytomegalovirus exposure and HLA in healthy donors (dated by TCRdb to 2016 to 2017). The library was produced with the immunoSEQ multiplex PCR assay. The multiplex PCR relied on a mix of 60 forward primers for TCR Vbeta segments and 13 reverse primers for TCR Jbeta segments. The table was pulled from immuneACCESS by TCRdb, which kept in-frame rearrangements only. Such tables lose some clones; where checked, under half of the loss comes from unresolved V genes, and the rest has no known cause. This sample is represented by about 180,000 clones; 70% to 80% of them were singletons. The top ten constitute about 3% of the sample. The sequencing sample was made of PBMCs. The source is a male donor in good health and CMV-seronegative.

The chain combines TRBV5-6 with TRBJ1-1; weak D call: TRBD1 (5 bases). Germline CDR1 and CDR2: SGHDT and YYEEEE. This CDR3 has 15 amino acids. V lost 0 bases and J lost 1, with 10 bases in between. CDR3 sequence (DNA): TGTGCCAGCAGCTTGGGCGGGGCAGGGAACACTGAAGCTTTCTTT. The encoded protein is CASSLGGAGNTEAFF.

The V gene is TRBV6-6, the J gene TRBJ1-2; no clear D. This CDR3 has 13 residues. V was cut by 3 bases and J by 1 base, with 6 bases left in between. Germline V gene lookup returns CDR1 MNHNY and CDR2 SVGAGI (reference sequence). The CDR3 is CASSYGGNYGYTF. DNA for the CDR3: TGTGCCAGCAGTTATGGCGGTAACTATGGCTACACCTTC.

The CDR3 reads CASSGTGGTSPLHF. Here the CDR3 DNA reads TGTGCCAGCAGTGGTACAGGGGGCACTTCACCCCTCCACTTT. The chain combines TRBV6-5 with TRBJ1-6; 9 bases line up with TRBD1. V shed 5 bases, J shed 9 bases, and the junction held 5 bases outside the gene matches. The CDR3 runs 14 residues. Germline CDR1 MNHEY, CDR2 SVGAGI.

The CDR3 DNA reads as TGTGCCAGCAGCCCTCAGACAGGGGGCACTGAAGCTTTCTTT. Translating gives CASSPQTGGTEAFF. The rearrangement uses TRBV7-9 and TRBJ1-1, with 9 bases lining up with TRBD1. This CDR3 comprises 14 residues. V lost 5 bases and J lost 4; bases outside the gene matches: 5. CDR1 SEHNR and CDR2 FQNEAQ come from the germline V gene (reference sequence).

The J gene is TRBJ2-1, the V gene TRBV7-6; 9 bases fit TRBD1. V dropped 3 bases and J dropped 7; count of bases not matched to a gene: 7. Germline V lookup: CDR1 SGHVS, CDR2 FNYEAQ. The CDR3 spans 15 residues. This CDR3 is CASSFWDRAQNEQFF. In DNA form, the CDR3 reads TGTGCCAGCAGCTTTTGGGACAGGGCACAGAATGAGCAGTTCTTC.

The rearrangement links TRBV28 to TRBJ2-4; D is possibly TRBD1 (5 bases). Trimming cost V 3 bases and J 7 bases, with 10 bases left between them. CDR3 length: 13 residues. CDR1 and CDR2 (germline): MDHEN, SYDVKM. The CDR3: CASSFTRQNIQYF. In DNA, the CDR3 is TGTGCCAGCAGTTTCACCAGACAGAACATTCAGTACTTC. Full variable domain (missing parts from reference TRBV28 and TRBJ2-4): DVKVTQSSRYLVKRTGEKVFLECVQDMDHENMFWYRQDPGLGLRLIYFSYDVKMKEKGDIPEGYSVSREKKERFSLILESASTNQTSMYLCASSFTRQNIQYFGAGTRLSVL.

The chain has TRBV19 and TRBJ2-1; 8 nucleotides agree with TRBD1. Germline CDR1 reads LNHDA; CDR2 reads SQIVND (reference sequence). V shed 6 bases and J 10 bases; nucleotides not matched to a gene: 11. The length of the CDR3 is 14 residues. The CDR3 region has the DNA TGTGCCAGTAGGACCTTTCAGGGGGCGAAGGAGCAGTTCTTC. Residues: CASRTFQGAKEQFF.

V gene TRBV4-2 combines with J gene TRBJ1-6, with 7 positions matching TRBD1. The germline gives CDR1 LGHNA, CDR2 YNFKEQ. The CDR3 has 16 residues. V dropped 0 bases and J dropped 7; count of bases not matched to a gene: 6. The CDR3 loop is CASSQEGTRGNSPLHF. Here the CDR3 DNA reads TGTGCCAGCAGCCAAGAGGGGACCAGGGGGAATTCACCCCTCCACTTT.

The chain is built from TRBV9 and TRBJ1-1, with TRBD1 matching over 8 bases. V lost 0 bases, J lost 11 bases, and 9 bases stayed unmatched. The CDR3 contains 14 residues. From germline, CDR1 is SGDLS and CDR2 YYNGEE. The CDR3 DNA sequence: TGTGCCAGCAGCGTAGGGGACAGGCAATCGGGGGCTTTCTTT. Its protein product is CASSVGDRQSGAFF. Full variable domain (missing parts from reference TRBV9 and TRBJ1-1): DSGVTQTPKHLITATGQRVTLRCSPRSGDLSVYWYQQSLDQGLQFLIQYYNGEERAKGNILERFSAQQFPDLHSELNLSSLELGDSALYFCASSVGDRQSGAFFGQGTRLTVV.

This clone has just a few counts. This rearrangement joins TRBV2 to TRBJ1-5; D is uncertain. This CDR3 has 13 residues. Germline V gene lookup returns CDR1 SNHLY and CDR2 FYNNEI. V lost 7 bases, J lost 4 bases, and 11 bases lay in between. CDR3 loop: CASTGFGNQPQHF. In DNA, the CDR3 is TGTGCCAGCACCGGGTTTGGTAATCAGCCCCAGCATTTT.

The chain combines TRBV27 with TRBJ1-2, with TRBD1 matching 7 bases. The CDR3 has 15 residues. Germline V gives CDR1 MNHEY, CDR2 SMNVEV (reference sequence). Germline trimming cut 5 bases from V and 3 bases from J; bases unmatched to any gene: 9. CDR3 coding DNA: TGTGCCAGCAGTCTACTACAGGGGTCGGACTATGGCTACACCTTC. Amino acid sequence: CASSLLQGSDYGYTF.

The CDR3, as DNA: TGTGCCAGCAGCCCCACGCGGGTTTTCCGTGAAGCTTTCTTT. Its translation is CASSPTRVFREAFF. This chain connects TRBV28 to TRBJ1-1; D is undetermined. The CDR3 consists of 14 residues. The V end was cut by 6 bases, the J end by 7 bases, with 18 bases between. In germline, CDR1 is MDHEN, CDR2 SYDVKM. The whole variable domain, filled in from reference TRBV28 and TRBJ1-1, reads DVKVTQSSRYLVKRTGEKVFLECVQDMDHENMFWYRQDPGLGLRLIYFSYDVKMKEKGDIPEGYSVSREKKERFSLILESASTNQTSMYLCASSPTRVFREAFFGQGTRLTVV.

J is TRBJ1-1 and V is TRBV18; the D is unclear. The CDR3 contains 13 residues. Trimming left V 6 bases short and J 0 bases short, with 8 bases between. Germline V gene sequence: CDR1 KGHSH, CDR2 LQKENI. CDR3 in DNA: TGTGCCAGCTCTTCGGAGATGAACACTGAAGCTTTCTTT. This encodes CASSSEMNTEAFF.

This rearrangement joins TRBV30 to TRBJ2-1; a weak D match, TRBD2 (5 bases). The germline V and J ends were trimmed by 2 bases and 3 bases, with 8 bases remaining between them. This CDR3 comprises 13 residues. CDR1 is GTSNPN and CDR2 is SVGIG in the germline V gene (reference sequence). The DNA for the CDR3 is TGTGCCTGGAGTAGAGGGATCTACAATGAGCAGTTCTTC. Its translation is CAWSRGIYNEQFF.

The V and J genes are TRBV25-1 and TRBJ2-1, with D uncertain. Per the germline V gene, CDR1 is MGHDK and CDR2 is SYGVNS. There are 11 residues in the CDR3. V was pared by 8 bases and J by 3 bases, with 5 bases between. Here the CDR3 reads CASFYYNEQFF. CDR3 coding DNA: TGTGCCAGCTTCTACTACAATGAGCAGTTCTTC.

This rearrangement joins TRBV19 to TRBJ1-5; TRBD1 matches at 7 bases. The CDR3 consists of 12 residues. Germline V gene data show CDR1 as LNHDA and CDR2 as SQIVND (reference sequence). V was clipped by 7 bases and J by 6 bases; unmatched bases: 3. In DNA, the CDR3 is TGTGCCAGTACCAGGGGGAGTCAGCCCCAGCATTTT. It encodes CASTRGSQPQHF.

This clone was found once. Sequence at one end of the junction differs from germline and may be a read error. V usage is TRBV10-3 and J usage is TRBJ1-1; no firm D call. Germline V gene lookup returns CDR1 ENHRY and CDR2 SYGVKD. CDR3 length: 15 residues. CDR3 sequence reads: CAIGDSGFGNTEAFF. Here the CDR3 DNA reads TGTGCCATCGGTGATTCCGGGTTCGGGAACACTGAAGCTTTCTTT.

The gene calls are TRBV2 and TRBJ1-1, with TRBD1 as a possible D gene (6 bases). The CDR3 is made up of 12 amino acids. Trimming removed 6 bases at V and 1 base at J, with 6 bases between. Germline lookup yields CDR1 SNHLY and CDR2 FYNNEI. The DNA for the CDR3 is TGTGCCAGCAGGACAGGGAACACTGAAGCTTTCTTT. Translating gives CASRTGNTEAFF.

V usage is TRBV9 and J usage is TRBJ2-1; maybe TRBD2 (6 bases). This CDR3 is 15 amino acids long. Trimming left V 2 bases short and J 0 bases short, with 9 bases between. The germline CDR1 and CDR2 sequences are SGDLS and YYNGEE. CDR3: CASSVSGSSYNEQFF. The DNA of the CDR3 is TGTGCCAGCAGCGTTAGCGGCAGCTCCTACAATGAGCAGTTCTTC.